The subject of this entry is one T cell receptor beta chain. The antigen remains unidentified. Preterm samples came from extremely preterm deliveries at about 21-27 weeks. The method was immunoSEQ multiplex PCR; TCRdb's version includes in-frame clones alone and lacks a portion of them. The table records 25,000 or so clones, 70% to 90% of them present only once. The data were taken from a study of naive CD8 T cells in extremely preterm neonates. Study outcomes and limitations: Preterm CDR3s were shorter than older groups', with fewer N additions and less trimming. Shared CDR3 nucleotide sequences: preterm about 2.8%, term approximately 0.4%, children 0.025% to 0.035%, adults approximately 0.01%. iChao1 richness was lowest in preterm neonates, significantly versus all ages.

The CDR3 consists of 14 residues. This TCR derives from a boy who was born preterm. This chain connects TRBV21-1 to TRBJ2-2. TRBV21-1 is annotated as a pseudogene. Input material: naive CD8+ T cells from cord blood. The CDR3 region is CASSKAGNTGELFF. In nucleotides, the CDR3 is TGTGCCAGCAGCAAAGCAGGCAACACCGGGGAGCTGTTTTTT.